A selection of T cell receptor beta chains follows, all from one sample in a study of blood T cells in healthy people across ages. TCRdb called the 5' RACE reads again in MiXCR, with one record for every CDR3 protein. The sample has 900,000 to 950,000 distinct CDR3 sequences; roughly 28% are singletons. These records were also assigned to another study, of T cells of mothers and their children.

The sample consisted of blood. These TCRs come from a woman aged 40 to 49 in good health. The CDR3 runs from the conserved cysteine through the conserved F or W. Each record gives: CDR3 DNA, CDR3 protein, clone size, D gene, V gene, J gene. The D gene is left open where the match is weak. The size field is filled for only some rows; it gives once, few, many or a size class.

CDR3nt: TGCAGCGTTGAAGATCCGAGCACAGATACGCAGTATTTT; CDR3aa: CSVEDPSTDTQYF; abundance: .; d_gene: .; v_gene: TRBV29-1; j_gene: TRBJ2-3
CDR3nt: TGTGCCAGCAGCCCTTCCCCGGGATTTGAGCAGTTCTTC; CDR3aa: CASSPSPGFEQFF; abundance: few; d_gene: .; v_gene: TRBV3-1; j_gene: TRBJ2-1
CDR3nt: TGTGCCAGCAACCAACCGGGACTCACAAGACGGGGCGAGCAGTACTTC; CDR3aa: CASNQPGLTRRGEQYF; abundance: few; d_gene: .; v_gene: TRBV28; j_gene: TRBJ2-7
CDR3nt: TGTGCCAGCAGGACTATCATAGCCAAAAACATTCAGTACTTC; CDR3aa: CASRTIIAKNIQYF; abundance: few; d_gene: .; v_gene: TRBV28; j_gene: TRBJ2-4
CDR3nt: TGTGCCAGCAGCGGCGTCCGGGACATCTGCAATGAGCAGTTCTTC; CDR3aa: CASSGVRDICNEQFF; abundance: few; d_gene: .; v_gene: TRBV5-8; j_gene: TRBJ2-1
CDR3nt: TGCGCCAGCAGCCAAGAAGGGCCCCTGTTCTTC; CDR3aa: CASSQEGPLFF; abundance: many; d_gene: .; v_gene: TRBV4-3; j_gene: TRBJ2-1
CDR3nt: TGCAGCGCATATGTCGACCAACAAGAGACCCAGTACTTC; CDR3aa: CSAYVDQQETQYF; abundance: many; d_gene: .; v_gene: TRBV29-1; j_gene: TRBJ2-5
CDR3nt: TGTGCCATCAGTGATTTGGGGACACCTTCCTACGAGCAGTACTTC; CDR3aa: CAISDLGTPSYEQYF; abundance: many; d_gene: .; v_gene: TRBV10-3; j_gene: TRBJ2-7
CDR3nt: TGCGCCAGCAGCCAAGAGGGGCAGCCTAATGAAAAACTGTTTTTT; CDR3aa: CASSQEGQPNEKLFF; abundance: few; d_gene: .; v_gene: TRBV4-3; j_gene: TRBJ1-4
CDR3nt: TGTGCCAGCAGCCCCCTTGGGGGGGGCTTTGGTACCGGGGAGCTGTTTTTT; CDR3aa: CASSPLGGGFGTGELFF; abundance: .; d_gene: .; v_gene: TRBV3-1; j_gene: TRBJ2-2
CDR3nt: TGTGCCAGCAGCTCCCGGGGGTTCCAAGAGACCCAGTACTTC; CDR3aa: CASSSRGFQETQYF; abundance: .; d_gene: .; v_gene: TRBV7-9; j_gene: TRBJ2-5
CDR3nt: TGTGCCAGTAGTACACTAGCGGGGGGATCCTACGAGCAGTACTTC; CDR3aa: CASSTLAGGSYEQYF; abundance: few; d_gene: TRBD2; v_gene: TRBV19; j_gene: TRBJ2-7
CDR3nt: TGTGCCAGCAGCTTAGATCGAGTAGGGACAGGGACCACTACCCAGTTCTTC; CDR3aa: CASSLDRVGTGTTTQFF; abundance: .; d_gene: TRBD1; v_gene: TRBV11-3; j_gene: TRBJ2-1
CDR3nt: TGTGCCAGCGGCCCAGGGCGAAAGAACACTGAAGCTTTCTTT; CDR3aa: CASGPGRKNTEAFF; abundance: few; d_gene: .; v_gene: TRBV28; j_gene: TRBJ1-1
CDR3nt: TGTGCCACCAGTGATACAGGGGCAGGTCAGCCCCAGCATTTT; CDR3aa: CATSDTGAGQPQHF; abundance: few; d_gene: TRBD1; v_gene: TRBV24-1; j_gene: TRBJ1-5
CDR3nt: TGTGCTAGTGGATGGGACAATGAGCAGTTCTTC; CDR3aa: CASGWDNEQFF; abundance: .; d_gene: .; v_gene: TRBV12-5; j_gene: TRBJ2-1
CDR3nt: TGTGCCAGCAGCCCCGGGGGGAGCGGGGGGGATGAGACCCAGTACTTC; CDR3aa: CASSPGGSGGDETQYF; abundance: many; d_gene: TRBD2; v_gene: TRBV7-2; j_gene: TRBJ2-5
CDR3nt: TGCGCCACCGGGACAAATCTTTCACCCCTCCACTTT; CDR3aa: CATGTNLSPLHF; abundance: .; d_gene: .; v_gene: TRBV2; j_gene: TRBJ1-6
CDR3nt: TGTGCCAGCAGTTACTCGATTTCCCCTGCGACCGTCCCTCAGTACTTC; CDR3aa: CASSYSISPATVPQYF; abundance: many; d_gene: .; v_gene: TRBV6-5; j_gene: TRBJ2-4
CDR3nt: TGTGCCAGCAGCTTAGGACATTCCACAGATACGCAGTATTTT; CDR3aa: CASSLGHSTDTQYF; abundance: many; d_gene: .; v_gene: TRBV7-2; j_gene: TRBJ2-3
CDR3nt: TGCAGTGCTAGTGTTCAGGGAGACGAGCAGTACTTC; CDR3aa: CSASVQGDEQYF; abundance: .; d_gene: .; v_gene: TRBV20-1; j_gene: TRBJ2-7
CDR3nt: TGTGCCAGCATCCCTGGGCGGGGACAGGGGAATTACGAGCAGTACTTC; CDR3aa: CASIPGRGQGNYEQYF; abundance: .; d_gene: TRBD1; v_gene: TRBV7-8; j_gene: TRBJ2-7
CDR3nt: TGTGCCAGCAGCCGCGAGACTAGACAAGAGACCCAGTACTTC; CDR3aa: CASSRETRQETQYF; abundance: many; d_gene: .; v_gene: TRBV5-4; j_gene: TRBJ2-5
CDR3nt: TGTGCCAGCAGAGTGGGTGAATGGGATTCACCCCCCCACTTT; CDR3aa: CASRVGEWDSPPHF; abundance: .; d_gene: .; v_gene: TRBV12-3/TRBV12-4; j_gene: TRBJ1-6
CDR3nt: TGCGCCAGCAGCCAAGGCGACAGGGGTCTCCAAGAGACCCAGTACTTC; CDR3aa: CASSQGDRGLQETQYF; abundance: many; d_gene: TRBD1; v_gene: TRBV4-1; j_gene: TRBJ2-5